Presented here are 5 T cell receptor beta chains from one specimen sequenced in a study of Graves' ophthalmopathy and Graves' hyperthyroidism. RNA transcripts were the template, and TCR beta CDR3 regions were amplified from them. First-round RT-PCR used HTBI primers; second-round multiplex PCR followed. Each CDR3 protein gets one entry after TCRdb re-called the multiplex PCR reads with MiXCR. Of some 150,000 distinct CDR3 sequences listed, approximately 40% are singletons. The material sequenced was peripheral blood. The source of these receptors is a young man with Graves' ophthalmopathy.

This clonotype was recorded a few times. The rearrangement uses TRBV12-3 or TRBV12-4 and TRBJ2-7; 12 nucleotides match TRBD2. The CDR3 sequence is 14 residues long. The ends lost 4 bases at V and 6 bases at J; junction bases unmatched: 4. CDR3 bases: TGTGCCAGCAGTTCGACTAGCGGGAGATCCGAGCAGTACTTC. It codes for CASSSTSGRSEQYF.

V usage is TRBV6-1 and J usage is TRBJ2-7; 11 bases map to TRBD2. In germline, CDR1 is MNHNS, CDR2 SASEGT. J gave up 4 bases and V 7 bases, and 3 bases lay outside the gene matches. The CDR3 runs 13 residues. The chain's CDR3 is CASTSGRLYEQYF. The CDR3 coding sequence is TGTGCCAGCACTAGCGGGAGGTTGTACGAGCAGTACTTC.

A word on this clonotype: One junction end disagrees with the germline gene, perhaps due to a read error. The chain joins TRBV6-5 to TRBJ1-1, with D perhaps matching TRBD1 (5 bases). Germline loops: CDR1 MNHEY, CDR2 SVGAGI. The CDR3 is 15 amino acids. The CDR3 DNA reads as TGTGCCAGCAGTTACCGACAGATAAGTTACACTGAAGCCTTCTTT. Protein: CASSYRQISYTEAFF.

The V call is TRBV5-1, the J call TRBJ1-1; D possibly corresponds to TRBD1 (5 bases). The CDR3 spans 14 residues. With 4 bases removed from V and 2 bases from J, the gap between germline ends came to 12 bases. CDR1 is SGHRS, CDR2 YFSETQ, per germline. The CDR3: CASSHGTANTEAFF. In nucleotides, the CDR3 is TGCGCCAGCAGCCACGGGACGGCTAACACTGAAGCTTTCTTT.

J is TRBJ2-7 and V is TRBV6-2 or TRBV6-3, with D possibly matching TRBD2 (6 bases). The CDR3 consists of 13 residues. The germline V and J ends were trimmed by 4 bases and 2 bases, with 9 bases remaining between them. Looked up from germline, CDR1 is MNHEY and CDR2 is SVGEGT. This CDR3 reads CASSCGTPYEQYF. The CDR3 DNA follows: TGTGCCAGCAGTTGCGGGACCCCCTACGAGCAGTACTTC.